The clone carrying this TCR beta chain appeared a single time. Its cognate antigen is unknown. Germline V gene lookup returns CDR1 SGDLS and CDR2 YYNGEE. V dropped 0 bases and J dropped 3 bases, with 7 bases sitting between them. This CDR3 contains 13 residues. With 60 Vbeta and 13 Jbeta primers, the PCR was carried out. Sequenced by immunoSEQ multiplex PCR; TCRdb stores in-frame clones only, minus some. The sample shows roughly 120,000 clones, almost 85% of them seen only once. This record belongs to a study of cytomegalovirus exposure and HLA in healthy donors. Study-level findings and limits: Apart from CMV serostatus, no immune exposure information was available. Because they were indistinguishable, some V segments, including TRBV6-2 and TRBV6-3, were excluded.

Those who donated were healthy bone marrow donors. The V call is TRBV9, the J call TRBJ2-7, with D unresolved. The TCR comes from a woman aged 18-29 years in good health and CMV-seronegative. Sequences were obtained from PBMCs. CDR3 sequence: CASSVDTFYEQYF. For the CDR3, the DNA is TGTGCCAGCAGCGTAGACACGTTCTACGAGCAGTACTTC.